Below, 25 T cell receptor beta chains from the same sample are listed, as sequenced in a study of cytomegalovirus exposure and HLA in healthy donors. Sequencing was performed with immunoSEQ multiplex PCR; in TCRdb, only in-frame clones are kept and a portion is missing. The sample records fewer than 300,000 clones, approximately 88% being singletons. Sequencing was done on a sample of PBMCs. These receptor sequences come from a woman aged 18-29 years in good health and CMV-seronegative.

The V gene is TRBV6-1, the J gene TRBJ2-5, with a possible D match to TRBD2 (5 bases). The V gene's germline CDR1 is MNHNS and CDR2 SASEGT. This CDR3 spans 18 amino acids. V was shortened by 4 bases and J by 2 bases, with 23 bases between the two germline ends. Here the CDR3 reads CASSALSGAEILQETQYF. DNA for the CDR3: TGTGCCAGCAGTGCCCTCTCTGGAGCGGAGATCCTGCAAGAGACCCAGTACTTC.

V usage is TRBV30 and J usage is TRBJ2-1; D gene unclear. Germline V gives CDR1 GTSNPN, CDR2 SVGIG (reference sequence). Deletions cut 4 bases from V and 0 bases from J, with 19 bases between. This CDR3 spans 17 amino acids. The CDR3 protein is CAWTDKNKCSSYNEQFF. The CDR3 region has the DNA TGTGCCTGGACCGACAAAAATAAATGCTCCTCCTACAATGAGCAGTTCTTC.

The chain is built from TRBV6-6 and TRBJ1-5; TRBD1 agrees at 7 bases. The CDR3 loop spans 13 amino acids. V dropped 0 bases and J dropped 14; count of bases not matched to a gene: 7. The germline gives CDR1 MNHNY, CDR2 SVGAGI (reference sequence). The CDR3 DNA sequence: TGTGCCAGCAGTTACTCGCCTACAGGGGATGAGCATTTT. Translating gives CASSYSPTGDEHF.

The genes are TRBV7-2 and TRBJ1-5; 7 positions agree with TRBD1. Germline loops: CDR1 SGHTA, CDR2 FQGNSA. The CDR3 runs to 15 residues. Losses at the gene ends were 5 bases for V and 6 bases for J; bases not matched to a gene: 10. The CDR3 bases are TGTGCCAGCAGCCGGGCAGGGGGAGAAATTCAGCCCCAGCATTTT. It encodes CASSRAGGEIQPQHF.

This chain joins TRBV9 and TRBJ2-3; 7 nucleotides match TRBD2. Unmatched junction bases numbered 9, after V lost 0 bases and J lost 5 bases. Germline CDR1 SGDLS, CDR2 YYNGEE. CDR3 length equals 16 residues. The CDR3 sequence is CASSVAGRERGDTQYF. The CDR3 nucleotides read TGTGCCAGCAGCGTAGCGGGGCGGGAGAGGGGAGATACGCAGTATTTT.

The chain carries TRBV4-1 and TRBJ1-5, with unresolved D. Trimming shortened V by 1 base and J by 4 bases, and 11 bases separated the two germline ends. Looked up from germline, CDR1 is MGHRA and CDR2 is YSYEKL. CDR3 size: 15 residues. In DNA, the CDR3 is TGCGCCAGCAGCCAAGGGAGTCAGTCGAATCAGCCCCAGCATTTT. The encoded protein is CASSQGSQSNQPQHF.

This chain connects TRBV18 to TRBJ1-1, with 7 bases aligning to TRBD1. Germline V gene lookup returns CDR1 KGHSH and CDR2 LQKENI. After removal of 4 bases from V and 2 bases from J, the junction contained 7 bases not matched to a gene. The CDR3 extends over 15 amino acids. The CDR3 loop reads CASSRPRDSNTEAFF. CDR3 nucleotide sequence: TGTGCCAGCTCACGCCCCCGGGACAGTAACACTGAAGCTTTCTTT.

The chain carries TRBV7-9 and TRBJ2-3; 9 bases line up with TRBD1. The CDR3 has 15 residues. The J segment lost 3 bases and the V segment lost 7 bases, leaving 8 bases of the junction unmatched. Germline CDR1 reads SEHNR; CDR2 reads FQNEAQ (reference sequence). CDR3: CASIERDRETDTQYF. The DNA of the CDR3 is TGTGCCAGCATCGAGCGGGACAGGGAGACAGATACGCAGTATTTT. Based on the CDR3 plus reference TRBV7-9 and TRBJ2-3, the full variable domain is DTGVSQNPRHKITKRGQNVTFRCDPISEHNRLYWYRQTLGQGPEFLTYFQNEAQLEKSRLLSDRFSAERPKGSFSTLEIQRTEQGDSAMYLCASIERDRETDTQYFGPGTRLTVL.

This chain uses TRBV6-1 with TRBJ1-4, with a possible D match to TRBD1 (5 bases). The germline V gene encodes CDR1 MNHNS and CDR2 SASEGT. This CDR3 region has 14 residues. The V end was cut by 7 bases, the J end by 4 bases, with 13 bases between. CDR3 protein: CASKGARDNEKLFF. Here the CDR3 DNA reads TGTGCCAGCAAAGGGGCCAGGGATAATGAAAAACTGTTTTTT.

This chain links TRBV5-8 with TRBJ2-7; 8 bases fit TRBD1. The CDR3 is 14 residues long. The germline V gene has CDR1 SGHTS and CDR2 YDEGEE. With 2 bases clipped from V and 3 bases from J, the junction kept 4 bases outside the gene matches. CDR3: CASSLGQGLYEQYF. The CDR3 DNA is TGTGCCAGCAGCTTAGGACAGGGACTCTACGAGCAGTACTTC.

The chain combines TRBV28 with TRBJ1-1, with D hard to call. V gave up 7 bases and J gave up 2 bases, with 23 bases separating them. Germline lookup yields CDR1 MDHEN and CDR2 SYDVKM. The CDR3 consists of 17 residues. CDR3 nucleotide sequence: TGTGCCAGCAACCCCCTAACGAAGTTTAAACCCAACACTGAAGCTTTCTTT. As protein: CASNPLTKFKPNTEAFF.

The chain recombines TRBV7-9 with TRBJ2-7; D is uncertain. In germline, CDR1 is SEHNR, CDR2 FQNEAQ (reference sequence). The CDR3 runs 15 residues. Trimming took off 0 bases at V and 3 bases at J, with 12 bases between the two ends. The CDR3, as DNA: TGTGCCAGCAGCTTAGCTTTATCCTCACACTACGAGCAGTACTTC. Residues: CASSLALSSHYEQYF.

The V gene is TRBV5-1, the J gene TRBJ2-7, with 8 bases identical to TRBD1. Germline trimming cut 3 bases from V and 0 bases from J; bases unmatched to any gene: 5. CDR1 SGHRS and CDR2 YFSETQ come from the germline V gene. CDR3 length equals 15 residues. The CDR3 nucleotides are TGCGCCAGCAGCTCCGGGACAGGATTCTCCTACGAGCAGTACTTC. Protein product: CASSSGTGFSYEQYF. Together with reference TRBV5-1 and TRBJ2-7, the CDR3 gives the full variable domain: KAGVTQTPRYLIKTRGQQVTLSCSPISGHRSVSWYQQTPGQGLQFLFEYFSETQRNKGNFPGRFSGRQFSNSRSEMNVSTLELGDSALYLCASSSGTGFSYEQYFGPGTRLTVT.

For the CDR3, the DNA is TGTGCCAGCAGTTCCCCAGGGGTAGCGGGAGTACTTAATGAGCAGTTCTTC. It is translated as CASSSPGVAGVLNEQFF. The chain is built from TRBV27 and TRBJ2-1; 9 bases match TRBD2. Trimming at V came to 4 bases and at J to 7 bases, leaving 14 bases not matched to a gene. The germline V gene encodes CDR1 MNHEY and CDR2 SMNVEV (reference sequence). The CDR3 is made up of 17 amino acids.

The CDR3 DNA follows: TGTGCCAGTAGTATTACTAGCGGGAGAGATGAGCAGTTCTTC. Translating it yields CASSITSGRDEQFF. V usage is TRBV19 and J usage is TRBJ2-1; 11 bases are a match to TRBD2. CDR1 is LNHDA, CDR2 SQIVND, per germline (reference sequence). The trim removed 3 bases at V and 8 bases at J, leaving 3 bases unmatched. This CDR3 has 14 amino acids.

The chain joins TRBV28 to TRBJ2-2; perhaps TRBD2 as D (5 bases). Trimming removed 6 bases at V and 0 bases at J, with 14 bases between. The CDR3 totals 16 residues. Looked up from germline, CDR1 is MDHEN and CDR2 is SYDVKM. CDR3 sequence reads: CASRGEVEANTGELFF. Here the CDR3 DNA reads TGTGCCAGCAGGGGAGAGGTGGAGGCGAACACCGGGGAGCTGTTTTTT.

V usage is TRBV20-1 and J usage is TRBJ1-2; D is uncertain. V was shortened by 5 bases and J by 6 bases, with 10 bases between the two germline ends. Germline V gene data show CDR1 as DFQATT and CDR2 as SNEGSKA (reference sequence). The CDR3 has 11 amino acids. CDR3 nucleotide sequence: TGCAGTGCTGCACGCTACGATGGCTACACCTTC. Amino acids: CSAARYDGYTF.

The CDR3, as DNA: TGTGCCAGCAGTTACTCAGTACAGGGGGCGCGAGAGCAGTTCTTC. As protein: CASSYSVQGAREQFF. V is TRBV6-5 and J is TRBJ2-1; 9 positions match TRBD1. The V segment lost 0 bases and the J segment 10 bases; nucleotides outside the gene matches: 7. The CDR3 length is 15 residues. Per germline, CDR1 MNHEY and CDR2 SVGAGI.

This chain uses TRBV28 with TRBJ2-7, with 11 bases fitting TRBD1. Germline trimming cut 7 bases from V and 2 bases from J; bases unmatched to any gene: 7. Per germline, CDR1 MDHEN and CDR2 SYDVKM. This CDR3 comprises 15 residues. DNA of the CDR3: TGTGCCAGCACTCCCCCGGGACAGGGGGCCTACGAGCAGTACTTC. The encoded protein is CASTPPGQGAYEQYF.

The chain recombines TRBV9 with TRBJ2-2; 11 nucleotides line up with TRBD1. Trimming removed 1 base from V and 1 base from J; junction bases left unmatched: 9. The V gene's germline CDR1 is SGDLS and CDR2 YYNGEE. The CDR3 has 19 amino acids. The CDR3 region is CASSVQTGTGGMNTGELFF. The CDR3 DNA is TGTGCCAGCAGCGTACAAACGGGGACAGGGGGAATGAACACCGGGGAGCTGTTTTTT.

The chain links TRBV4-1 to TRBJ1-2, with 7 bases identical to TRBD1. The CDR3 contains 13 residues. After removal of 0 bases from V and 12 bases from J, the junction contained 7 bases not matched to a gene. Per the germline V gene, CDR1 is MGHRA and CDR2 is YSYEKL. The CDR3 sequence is CASSQEREGANTF. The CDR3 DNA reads TGCGCCAGCAGCCAAGAACGGGAGGGGGCCAACACCTTC.

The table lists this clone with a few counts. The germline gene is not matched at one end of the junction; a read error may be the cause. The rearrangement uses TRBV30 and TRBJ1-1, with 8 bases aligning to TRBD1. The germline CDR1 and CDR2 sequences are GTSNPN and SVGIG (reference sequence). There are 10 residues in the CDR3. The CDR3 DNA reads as TGTGCCTGGAGTGGCCCCAGGGGGCTTTTC. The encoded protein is CAWSGPRGLF.

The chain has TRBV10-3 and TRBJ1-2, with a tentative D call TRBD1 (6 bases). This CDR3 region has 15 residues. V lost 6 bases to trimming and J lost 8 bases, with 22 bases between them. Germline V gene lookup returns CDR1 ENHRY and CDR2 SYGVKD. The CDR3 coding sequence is TGTGCCATCAGGATTGGACAGAACGCCGTCTACGGCTACACCTTC. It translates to CAIRIGQNAVYGYTF.

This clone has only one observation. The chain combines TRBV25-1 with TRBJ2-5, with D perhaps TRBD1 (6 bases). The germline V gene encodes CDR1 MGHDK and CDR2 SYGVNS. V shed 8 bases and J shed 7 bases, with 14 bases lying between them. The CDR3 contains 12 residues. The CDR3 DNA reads TGTGCCAGCGGCACAGGGTTTTGGACCCAGTACTTC. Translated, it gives CASGTGFWTQYF.

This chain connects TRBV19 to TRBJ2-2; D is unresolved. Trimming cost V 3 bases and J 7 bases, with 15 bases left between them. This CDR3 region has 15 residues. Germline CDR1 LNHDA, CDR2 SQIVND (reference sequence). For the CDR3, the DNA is TGTGCCAGTAGTATCCAATTTTCCCCCGGCGGGGAGCTGTTTTTT. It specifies CASSIQFSPGGELFF.